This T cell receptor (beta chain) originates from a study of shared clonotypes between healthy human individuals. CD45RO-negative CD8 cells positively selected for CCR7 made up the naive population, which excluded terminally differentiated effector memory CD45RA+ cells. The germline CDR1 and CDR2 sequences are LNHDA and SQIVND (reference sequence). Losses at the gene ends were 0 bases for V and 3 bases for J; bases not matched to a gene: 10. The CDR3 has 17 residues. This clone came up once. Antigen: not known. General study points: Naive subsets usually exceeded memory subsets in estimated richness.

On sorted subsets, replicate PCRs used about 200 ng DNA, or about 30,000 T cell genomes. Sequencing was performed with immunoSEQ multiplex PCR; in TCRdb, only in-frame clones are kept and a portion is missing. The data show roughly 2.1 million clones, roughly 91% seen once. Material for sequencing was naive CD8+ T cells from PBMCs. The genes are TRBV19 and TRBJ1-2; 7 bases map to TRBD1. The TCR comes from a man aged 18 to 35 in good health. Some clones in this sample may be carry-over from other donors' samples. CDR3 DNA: TGTGCCAGTAGTATAGAATATACGCGGGACAGTCACTATGGCTACACCTTC. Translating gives CASSIEYTRDSHYGYTF.